This TCR beta chain was captured by sequencing in a study of shared clonotypes between healthy human individuals. Donors were Caucasian adults residing in Nashville, Tennessee, USA. The assay was immunoSEQ multiplex PCR, and TCRdb's table has in-frame clones only and misses some. This table holds about 1.1 million clones, 60% to 80% found once. This CDR3 comprises 13 residues. This TCR was sampled from a man aged 18 to 30 in good health. Some clones in this sample may be carry-over from other donors' samples. V usage is TRBV21-1 and J usage is TRBJ1-3. TRBV21-1 is a pseudogene segment. Material for sequencing was memory CD4+ T cells from PBMCs. Sample subset: CD45RA-negative fraction. This chain's CDR3 is CASRTMAGNTIYF. CDR3 nucleotides: TGTGCCAGCAGAACCATGGCTGGAAACACCATATATTTT.